The 21 T cell receptor beta chains presented below share a single source sample, sequenced in a study of cytotoxic CD8 clonotypes in ibrutinib-treated CLL. TCRdb's table, derived via immunoSEQ multiplex PCR, lists solely in-frame clones and lacks some. This sample yields approximately 200,000 clones, of which about two thirds are seen a single time; around an eighth belongs to the top ten. Sequenced here: PBMCs, sampled after 24 months of ibrutinib treatment. The receptors come from a human donor with chronic lymphocytic leukemia.

The rearrangement links TRBV5-6 to TRBJ2-7; 10 bases match TRBD1. CDR1 is SGHDT and CDR2 is YYEEEE in the germline V gene. V was pared by 0 bases and J by 7 bases, with 10 bases of the junction left unmatched. The CDR3 contains 16 residues. CDR3 sequence reads: CASSLEGQGPIGEQYF. DNA of the CDR3: TGTGCCAGCAGCTTGGAGGGACAGGGGCCTATAGGGGAGCAGTACTTC.

The chain carries TRBV28 and TRBJ1-5; a possible D gene is TRBD1 (5 bases). The germline V gene encodes CDR1 MDHEN and CDR2 SYDVKM. This CDR3 is 13 amino acids long. Between the trimmed V and J ends, which lost 7 bases and 4 bases, there was a span of 11 bases. The CDR3 reads CASKGRANQPQHF. The CDR3 nucleotides read TGTGCCAGCAAGGGCAGGGCTAATCAGCCCCAGCATTTT.

The table lists this clone with a few counts. The chain has TRBV18 and TRBJ1-1; D is unclear. The CDR3 is 12 amino acids. The germline CDR1 and CDR2 sequences are KGHSH and LQKENI. Trimming stripped 1 base from V and 7 bases from J, with 7 bases between. In DNA form, the CDR3 reads TGTGCCAGCTCACCACAACAGATTGAAGCTTTCTTT. This sequence encodes CASSPQQIEAFF.

The chain uses TRBV2 and TRBJ2-5, with 11 bases aligning to TRBD2. The CDR3 sequence is 15 residues long. Losses at the gene ends were 7 bases for V and 5 bases for J; bases not matched to a gene: 9. Germline V lookup: CDR1 SNHLY, CDR2 FYNNEI. Here the CDR3 DNA reads TGTGCCAGCAAGGCCAGTAGCGGGAGGGCCGAGACCCAGTACTTC. Translating it yields CASKASSGRAETQYF.

This sequence joins TRBV6-5 and TRBJ2-7; no firm D call. CDR3 length: 15 residues. V was cut by 6 bases and J by 1 base, with 16 bases left in between. Germline V CDR1 and CDR2: MNHEY, SVGAGI. CDR3 nucleotides: TGTGCCAGCAGCCGCTCAGGAGCGCTGTCCTACGAGCAGTACTTC. It encodes CASSRSGALSYEQYF.

This clone has only one observation. CDR3 residues: CASSSTTGWSYNEQFF. CDR3 nucleotide sequence: TGTGCCAGCAGTTCCACGACAGGGTGGTCCTACAATGAGCAGTTCTTC. The chain joins TRBV27 to TRBJ2-1; 7 positions agree with TRBD1. The CDR3 consists of 16 residues. After removal of 4 bases from V and 1 base from J, the junction contained 7 bases not matched to a gene. Germline assignment: CDR1 MNHEY and CDR2 SMNVEV (reference sequence).

This chain uses TRBV19 with TRBJ2-3; either TRBD1 or TRBD2 may fit D (5 bases each). Germline CDR1 is LNHDA and CDR2 is SQIVND (reference sequence). The CDR3 contains 16 residues. Trimming removed 2 bases from V and 4 bases from J, with 16 bases in between. CDR3 nucleotide sequence: TGTGCCAGTAGTATATACCTTGGGGGTATTGCAGATACGCAGTATTTT. Translated: CASSIYLGGIADTQYF. The variable domain in full, completed from reference TRBV19 and TRBJ2-3, reads DGGITQSPKYLFRKEGQNVTLSCEQNLNHDAMYWYRQDPGQGLRLIYYSQIVNDFQKGDIAEGYSVSREKKESFPLTVTSAQKNPTAFYLCASSIYLGGIADTQYFGPGTRLTVL.

CDR3 in DNA: TGCAGCGTTATACAGGGAGAGACTGAAGCTTTCTTT. Its translation is CSVIQGETEAFF. This rearrangement joins TRBV29-1 to TRBJ1-1, with a tentative D call TRBD1 (6 bases). Germline values: CDR1 SQVTM, CDR2 ANQGSEA. The CDR3 length is 12 residues. V was shortened by 5 bases and J by 5 bases, with 12 bases between the two germline ends.

The rearrangement uses TRBV11-2 and TRBJ2-1; TRBD2 matches 9 bases. The CDR3 extends over 15 amino acids. The V segment lost 2 bases and the J segment 5 bases; nucleotides outside the gene matches: 4. The germline V gene has CDR1 SGHAT and CDR2 FQNNGV. The CDR3: CASSLLAGINNEQFF. CDR3 sequence (DNA): TGTGCCAGCAGCTTACTAGCGGGGATAAACAATGAGCAGTTCTTC.

The genes are TRBV2 and TRBJ1-2, with D unresolved. The germline V and J ends were trimmed by 6 bases and 11 bases, with 10 bases remaining between them. Per the germline V gene, CDR1 is SNHLY and CDR2 is FYNNEI. The length of the CDR3 is 10 residues. CDR3 bases: TGTGCCAGCAGAATTCAATTGTACACCTTC. Translation gives CASRIQLYTF.

J is TRBJ2-7 and V is TRBV9, with 12 bases identical to TRBD2. With V trimmed by 4 bases and J by 2 bases, 4 bases remained unmatched. The CDR3 runs to 15 residues. CDR1 and CDR2 from the germline V gene are SGDLS and YYNGEE. The CDR3 is CASSPGLAGPYEQYF. CDR3 nucleotide sequence: TGTGCCAGCAGCCCCGGACTAGCGGGACCCTACGAGCAGTACTTC.

The chain's CDR3 is CASSQGQNQPQHF. CDR3 bases: TGTGCCAGCAGCCAAGGACAGAATCAGCCCCAGCATTTT. The V call is TRBV7-6, the J call TRBJ1-5; TRBD1 is a possible D gene (6 bases). Germline V gene sequence: CDR1 SGHVS, CDR2 FNYEAQ. The CDR3 is 13 amino acids. The germline V and J ends were trimmed by 5 bases and 4 bases, with 9 bases remaining between them.

V usage is TRBV7-6 and J usage is TRBJ2-1, with D perhaps TRBD1 (5 bases). Germline-derived CDR1 and CDR2 are SGHVS and FNYEAQ. The CDR3 runs 15 residues. Between the trimmed V and J ends, which lost 3 bases and 5 bases, there was a span of 14 bases. The CDR3 is CASSLRMAGNNEQFF. CDR3 DNA: TGTGCCAGCAGCTTGAGGATGGCAGGGAACAATGAGCAGTTCTTC.

This chain links TRBV2 with TRBJ2-5; 10 bases align to TRBD1. The CDR3 has 12 residues. Germline lookup yields CDR1 SNHLY and CDR2 FYNNEI. V shed 6 bases and J 7 bases; nucleotides not matched to a gene: 2. The DNA for the CDR3 is TGTGCCAGCAGGGGACAGGGGAGGACCCAGTACTTC. Protein sequence: CASRGQGRTQYF.

This clone was seen a few times. The J gene is TRBJ2-7, the V gene TRBV7-9; 7 bases are shared with TRBD1. From germline, CDR1 is SEHNR and CDR2 FQNEAQ (reference sequence). There are 14 residues in the CDR3. V was pared by 1 base and J by 5 bases, with 5 bases of the junction left unmatched. CDR3 amino acids: CASSLGGGGHEQYF. The CDR3 DNA follows: TGTGCCAGCAGCTTAGGAGGGGGCGGCCACGAGCAGTACTTC.

CDR3 nucleotide sequence: TGTGCCTGGAGTGTAGTTTTGTTAGATAATGAAAAACTGTTTTTT. Encoded protein: CAWSVVLLDNEKLFF. V and J are TRBV30 and TRBJ1-4; unclear D gene. This CDR3 is 15 amino acids long. From germline, CDR1 is GTSNPN and CDR2 SVGIG (reference sequence). V was cut by 0 bases and J by 4 bases, with 12 bases left in between.

CDR3 sequence: CASSLAGTGPQNTEAFF. In DNA, the CDR3 is TGTGCCAGCAGCTTAGCCGGGACAGGCCCCCAGAACACTGAAGCTTTCTTT. The rearrangement links TRBV7-2 to TRBJ1-1, with 8 bases that match TRBD1. This CDR3 contains 17 residues. Germline V CDR1 and CDR2: SGHTA, FQGNSA. J was trimmed by 1 base and V by 0 bases; bases with no gene match: 7.

The chain couples TRBV7-3 to TRBJ2-3; 7 positions match TRBD1. Germline assignment: CDR1 SGHTA and CDR2 FQGTGA. The junction had 5 bases not matched to a gene; V was cut back by 5 bases and J by 3 bases. CDR3 length: 14 residues. The CDR3 DNA reads as TGTGCCAGCAGCCCCAGGGGGTTGACAGATACGCAGTATTTT. The encoded protein is CASSPRGLTDTQYF.

The chain links TRBV2 to TRBJ2-7, with D unclear. CDR1 is SNHLY and CDR2 is FYNNEI in the germline V gene. The CDR3 is 13 amino acids. Trimming removed 3 bases at V and 4 bases at J, with 10 bases between. CDR3 bases: TGTGCCAGCAGTGATGTGGGTATATACGAGCAGTACTTC. This sequence encodes CASSDVGIYEQYF. Full variable domain (missing parts from reference TRBV2 and TRBJ2-7): EPEVTQTPSHQVTQMGQEVILRCVPISNHLYFYWYRQILGQKVEFLVSFYNNEISEKSEIFDDQFSVERPDGSNFTLKIRSTKLEDSAMYFCASSDVGIYEQYFGPGTRLTVT.

The rearrangement uses TRBV19 and TRBJ2-1, with 11 positions matching TRBD2. This CDR3 comprises 21 residues. V shed 3 bases and J 4 bases; nucleotides not matched to a gene: 20. CDR1 is LNHDA, CDR2 SQIVND, per germline (reference sequence). The CDR3 coding sequence is TGTGCCAGTAGTATTGGCGGACTAGCGGGCCCCCCGAAGCGGGGTTACAATGAGCAGTTCTTC. It translates to CASSIGGLAGPPKRGYNEQFF.

CDR3: CASSSANPYGYTF. CDR3 DNA sequence: TGTGCCAGCAGTTCGGCCAACCCCTATGGCTACACCTTC. The chain links TRBV28 to TRBJ1-2; D not certain. The V gene's germline CDR1 is MDHEN and CDR2 SYDVKM. The CDR3 loop spans 13 amino acids. Trimming left V 4 bases short and J 4 bases short, with 10 bases between.